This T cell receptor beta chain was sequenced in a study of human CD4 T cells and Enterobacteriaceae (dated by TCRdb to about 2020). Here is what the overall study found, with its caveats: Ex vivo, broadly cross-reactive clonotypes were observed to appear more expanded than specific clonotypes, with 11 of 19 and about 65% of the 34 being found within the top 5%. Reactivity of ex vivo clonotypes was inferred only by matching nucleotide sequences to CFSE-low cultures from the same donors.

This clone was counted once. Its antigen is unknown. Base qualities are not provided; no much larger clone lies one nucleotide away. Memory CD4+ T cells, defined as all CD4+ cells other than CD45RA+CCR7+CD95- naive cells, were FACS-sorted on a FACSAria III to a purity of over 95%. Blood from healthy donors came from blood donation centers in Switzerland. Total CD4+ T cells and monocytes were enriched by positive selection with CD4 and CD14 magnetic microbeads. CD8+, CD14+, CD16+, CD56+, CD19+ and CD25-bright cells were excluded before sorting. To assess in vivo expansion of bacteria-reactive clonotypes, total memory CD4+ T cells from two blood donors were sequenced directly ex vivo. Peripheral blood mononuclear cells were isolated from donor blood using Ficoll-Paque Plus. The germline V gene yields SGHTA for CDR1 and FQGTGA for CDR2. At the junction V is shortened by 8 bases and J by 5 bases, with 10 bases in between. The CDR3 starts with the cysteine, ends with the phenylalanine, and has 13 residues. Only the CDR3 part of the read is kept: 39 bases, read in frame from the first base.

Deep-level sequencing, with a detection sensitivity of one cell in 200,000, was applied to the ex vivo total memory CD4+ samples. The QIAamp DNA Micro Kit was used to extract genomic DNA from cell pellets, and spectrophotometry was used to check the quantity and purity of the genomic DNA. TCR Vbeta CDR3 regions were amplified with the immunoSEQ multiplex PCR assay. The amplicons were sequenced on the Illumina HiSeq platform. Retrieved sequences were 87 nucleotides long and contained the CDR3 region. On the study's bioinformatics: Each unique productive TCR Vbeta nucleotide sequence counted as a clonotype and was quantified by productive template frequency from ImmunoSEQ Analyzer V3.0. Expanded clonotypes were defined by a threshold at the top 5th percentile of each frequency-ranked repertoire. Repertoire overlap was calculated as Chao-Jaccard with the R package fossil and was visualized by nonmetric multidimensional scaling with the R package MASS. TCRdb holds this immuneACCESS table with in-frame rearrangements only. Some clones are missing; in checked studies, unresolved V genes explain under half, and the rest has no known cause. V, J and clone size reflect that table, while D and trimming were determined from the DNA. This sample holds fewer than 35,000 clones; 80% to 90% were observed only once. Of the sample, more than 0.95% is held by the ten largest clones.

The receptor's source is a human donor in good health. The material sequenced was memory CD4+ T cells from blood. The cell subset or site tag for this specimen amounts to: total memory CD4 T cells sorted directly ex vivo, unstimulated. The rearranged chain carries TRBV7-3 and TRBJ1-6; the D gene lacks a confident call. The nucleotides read TGTGCCAGCCGTCAGGAACATAATTCACCCCTCCACTTT. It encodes CASRQEHNSPLHF. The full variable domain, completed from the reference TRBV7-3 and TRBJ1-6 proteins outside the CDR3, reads GAGVSQTPSNKVTEKGKYVELRCDPISGHTALYWYRQSLGQGPEFLIYFQGTGAADDSGLPNDRFFAVRPEGSVSTLKIQRTERGDSAVYLCASRQEHNSPLHFGNGTRLTVT.